Listed here are 2 T cell receptor beta chains from one sample, sequenced in a study of blood T cell repertoires in COVID-19. Method: immunoSEQ multiplex PCR; TCRdb's copy keeps in-frame clones and lacks some. The sample holds a few hundred thousand clones, approximately 86% seen once. The sequencing input was peripheral blood. The receptors here all came from a woman aged 55-70 years with COVID-19, enrolled during active disease.

This chain connects TRBV5-4 to TRBJ2-1, with TRBD2 matching over 12 bases. CDR1 is SGHNT and CDR2 is YYREEE in the germline V gene (reference sequence). This CDR3 is built from 13 residues. Losses at the gene ends were 4 bases for V and 10 bases for J; bases not matched to a gene: 3. The CDR3 here is CASSDGLAGEQFF. The CDR3 nucleotides read TGTGCCAGCAGCGATGGACTAGCGGGGGAGCAGTTCTTC.

V is TRBV7-2 and J is TRBJ2-3, with a tentative D call TRBD1 (6 bases). This CDR3 is built from 13 residues. Trimming cost V 7 bases and J 0 bases, with 8 bases left between them. Germline V gene data show CDR1 as SGHTA and CDR2 as FQGNSA. DNA of the CDR3: TGTGCCAGCAACAGGGACAGCACAGATACGCAGTATTTT. Protein: CASNRDSTDTQYF.